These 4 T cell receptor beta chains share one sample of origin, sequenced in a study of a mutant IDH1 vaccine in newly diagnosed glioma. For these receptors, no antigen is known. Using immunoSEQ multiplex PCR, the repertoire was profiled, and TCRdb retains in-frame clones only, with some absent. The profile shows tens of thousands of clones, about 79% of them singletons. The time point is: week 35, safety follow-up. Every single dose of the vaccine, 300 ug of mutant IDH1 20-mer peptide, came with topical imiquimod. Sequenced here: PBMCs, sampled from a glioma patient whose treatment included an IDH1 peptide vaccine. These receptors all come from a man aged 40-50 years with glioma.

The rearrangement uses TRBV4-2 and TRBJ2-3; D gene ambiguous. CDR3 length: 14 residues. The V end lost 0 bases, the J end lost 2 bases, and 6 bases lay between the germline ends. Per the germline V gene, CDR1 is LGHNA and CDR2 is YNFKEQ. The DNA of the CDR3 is TGTGCCAGCAGCCAAGAAAGCTACACAGATACGCAGTATTTT. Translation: CASSQESYTDTQYF.

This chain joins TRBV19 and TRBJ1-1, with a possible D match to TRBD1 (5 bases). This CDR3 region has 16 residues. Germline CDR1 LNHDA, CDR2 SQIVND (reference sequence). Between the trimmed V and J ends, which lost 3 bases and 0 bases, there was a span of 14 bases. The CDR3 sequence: CASSMRQPILNTEAFF. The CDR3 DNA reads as TGTGCCAGTAGTATGAGACAGCCAATTTTGAACACTGAAGCTTTCTTT.

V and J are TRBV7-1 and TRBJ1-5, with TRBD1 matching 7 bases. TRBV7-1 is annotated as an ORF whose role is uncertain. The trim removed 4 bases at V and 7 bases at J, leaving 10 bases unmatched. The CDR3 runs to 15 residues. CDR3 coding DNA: TGTGCCAGCAGCTTAGTGCCAGGGGGAAAGCAGCCCCAGCATTTT. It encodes CASSLVPGGKQPQHF.

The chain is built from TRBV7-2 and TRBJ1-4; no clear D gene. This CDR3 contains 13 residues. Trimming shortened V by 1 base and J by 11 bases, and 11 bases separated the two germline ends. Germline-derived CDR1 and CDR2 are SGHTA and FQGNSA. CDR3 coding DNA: TGTGCCAGCAGCTTAGGATGGGCGGAGAAACTGTTTTTT. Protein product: CASSLGWAEKLFF.